The 5 T cell receptor beta chains below were found in one sample sequenced in a study of blood T cell repertoires in COVID-19. Generated by immunoSEQ multiplex PCR, the TCRdb table keeps only in-frame clones and is missing some. This table holds 80,000 to 100,000 clones, over 80% found once. Material: peripheral blood. The receptors were gathered from a woman of 80 years or more with active or convalescent COVID-19.

V gene TRBV20-1 combines with J gene TRBJ2-3; D perhaps matches TRBD2 (6 bases). CDR1 and CDR2 from the germline V gene are DFQATT and SNEGSKA (reference sequence). The CDR3 is 15 residues long. Trimming took off 3 bases at V and 1 base at J, with 14 bases between the two ends. CDR3: CSASKGRGGTDTQYF. CDR3 nucleotides: TGCAGTGCTAGTAAGGGGCGGGGCGGCACAGATACGCAGTATTTT.

V is TRBV4-1 and J is TRBJ2-5, with 7 bases lining up with TRBD2. The V gene's germline CDR1 is MGHRA and CDR2 YSYEKL. V dropped 2 bases and J dropped 9; count of bases not matched to a gene: 6. The CDR3 extends over 13 amino acids. In DNA, the CDR3 is TGCGCCAGCAGCCAAATGGAGGCGGGGGCCCAGTACTTC. Translating it yields CASSQMEAGAQYF.

This clone was detected only once. This chain connects TRBV30 to TRBJ2-2; maybe TRBD2 (5 bases). Trimming left V 0 bases short and J 6 bases short, with 8 bases between. In germline, CDR1 is GTSNPN, CDR2 SVGIG (reference sequence). The CDR3 consists of 13 residues. CDR3 sequence (DNA): TGTGCCTGGAGTGTAAGCGGCCCCGGGGAGCTGTTTTTT. Translated: CAWSVSGPGELFF.

The count of this clone is one. This chain links TRBV10-3 with TRBJ1-6, with 8 bases that match TRBD1. CDR1 and CDR2 (germline): ENHRY, SYGVKD. After removal of 11 bases from V and 5 bases from J, the junction contained 8 bases not matched to a gene. The CDR3 length is 14 residues. Here the CDR3 DNA reads TGTGCCGCGCGGACAGGGAGCAATAATTCACCCCTCCACTTT. Its translation: CAARTGSNNSPLHF.

The rearrangement joins TRBV28 to TRBJ2-1; no definite D call. The CDR3 length is 14 residues. Germline lookup yields CDR1 MDHEN and CDR2 SYDVKM. V was cut by 2 bases and J by 6 bases, with 11 bases left in between. The CDR3 sequence is CASSLSPNSNEQFF. The CDR3 bases are TGTGCCAGCAGTTTAAGTCCGAACTCCAATGAGCAGTTCTTC.